This T cell receptor (beta chain) was sequenced for a study of shared clonotypes between healthy human individuals. About the research overall: A couple of women and a few men aged 18 to 49 served as donors. Study-wide points: Naive subsets typically showed greater estimated richness than memory subsets.

About this clone itself: Its antigen is undetermined.

The junction had 20 bases not matched to a gene; V was cut back by 6 bases and J by 9 bases. Looked up from germline, CDR1 is MGHDK and CDR2 is SYGVNS. This CDR3 comprises 17 residues. The donors, all of them Caucasian adults, lived in Nashville, Tennessee. Researchers partitioned CD4+ cells into CD45RA+ naive and CD45RA-negative memory subsets. Profiling relied on immunoSEQ multiplex PCR, and the TCRdb table lists in-frame clones only, not all of them. The sample holds about 710,000 clones, approximately 73% seen once. Sequencing input: memory CD4+ T cells sorted from blood. Subset defined: CD45RA-negative fraction. The origin of this receptor is a woman under 40 in good health. V usage is TRBV25-1 and J usage is TRBJ2-1, with TRBD1 matching over 7 bases. The CDR3 nucleotides are TGTGCCAGCAGCACTCCATTAGCGCGACAGGGAGCGGCTGAGCAGTTCTTC. Encoded protein: CASSTPLARQGAAEQFF.